Listed below are T cell receptor beta chains from one sample, sequenced in a study of CD8 T cells in Susac syndrome. TCRdb independently ran MiXCR on the immunoSEQ multiplex PCR reads; one entry per CDR3 protein. The table records some 150,000 distinct CDR3 sequences, around 95% of them present only once. The specimen sequenced was CD8+ T cells from PBMCs. Every receptor here comes from a human donor with multiple sclerosis. Both conserved end residues are part of each CDR3. Fields, in order: V gene, J gene, clone size, D gene, CDR3 protein, CDR3 DNA. D genes are given only for firm matches. Some rows have no size entry. The others give once, few or many, or a class for an expanded clone.

V gene: TRBV27
J gene: TRBJ2-5
clone size: .
D gene: .
CDR3 protein: CASGPSYQETQYF
CDR3 DNA: TGTGCCAGCGGTCCCTCGTACCAAGAGACCCAGTACTTC

V gene: TRBV12-3/TRBV12-4
J gene: TRBJ2-5
clone size: .
D gene: TRBD2
CDR3 protein: CASSLASGVLQETQYF
CDR3 DNA: TGTGCCAGCAGTTTGGCCAGCGGGGTTCTCCAAGAGACCCAGTACTTC

V gene: TRBV10-3
J gene: TRBJ1-5
clone size: .
D gene: .
CDR3 protein: CAISEGSQPQHF
CDR3 DNA: TGTGCCATCAGTGAGGGGTCCCAGCCCCAGCATTTT

V gene: TRBV7-8
J gene: TRBJ1-1
clone size: few
D gene: .
CDR3 protein: CASSLGTLNTEAFF
CDR3 DNA: TGTGCCAGCAGCCTGGGGACATTGAACACTGAAGCTTTCTTT

V gene: TRBV7-6
J gene: TRBJ1-4
clone size: once
D gene: .
CDR3 protein: CASSPLSRDELFF
CDR3 DNA: TGTGCCAGCAGCCCTCTGTCTAGGGACGAACTGTTTTTT

V gene: TRBV3-1
J gene: TRBJ1-2
clone size: .
D gene: .
CDR3 protein: CASSQDEVYTF
CDR3 DNA: TGTGCCAGCAGCCAAGATGAGGTTTACACCTTC

V gene: TRBV27
J gene: TRBJ2-7
clone size: .
D gene: .
CDR3 protein: CASSFLDRGEQYF
CDR3 DNA: TGTGCCAGCAGTTTCCTCGACCGGGGCGAGCAGTACTTC

V gene: TRBV2
J gene: TRBJ2-7
clone size: .
D gene: TRBD1
CDR3 protein: CASSEALSGGSGEQYF
CDR3 DNA: TGTGCCAGCAGTGAAGCGCTTTCAGGGGGCTCGGGCGAGCAGTACTTC

V gene: TRBV27
J gene: TRBJ1-2
clone size: .
D gene: TRBD1
CDR3 protein: CASSSSTGRVGYTF
CDR3 DNA: TGTGCCAGCAGCTCCTCGACAGGGCGGGTCGGCTACACCTTC

V gene: TRBV30
J gene: TRBJ1-1
clone size: .
D gene: .
CDR3 protein: CAWGDTYTEAFF
CDR3 DNA: TGTGCCTGGGGGGACACTTACACTGAAGCTTTCTTT

V gene: TRBV2
J gene: TRBJ2-2
clone size: once
D gene: .
CDR3 protein: CASSPSIETNTGELFF
CDR3 DNA: TGTGCCAGCAGCCCGTCAATCGAGACGAACACCGGGGAGCTGTTTTTT

V gene: TRBV30
J gene: TRBJ1-6
clone size: .
D gene: .
CDR3 protein: CAWSEKKGISPLHF
CDR3 DNA: TGTGCCTGGAGCGAAAAGAAGGGAATTTCACCCCTCCACTTT

V gene: TRBV6-5
J gene: TRBJ1-4
clone size: once
D gene: TRBD1
CDR3 protein: CASRQGDEKLFF
CDR3 DNA: TGTGCCAGCAGACAGGGGGATGAAAAACTGTTTTTT

V gene: TRBV2
J gene: TRBJ1-1
clone size: .
D gene: .
CDR3 protein: CASIEGGGEAFF
CDR3 DNA: TGTGCCAGCATCGAAGGGGGAGGTGAAGCTTTCTTT

V gene: TRBV2
J gene: TRBJ1-1
clone size: .
D gene: TRBD1
CDR3 protein: CASSEGQGALNTEAFF
CDR3 DNA: TGTGCCAGCAGTGAAGGACAGGGGGCCCTGAACACTGAAGCTTTCTTT

V gene: TRBV13
J gene: TRBJ2-3
clone size: .
D gene: .
CDR3 protein: CASSFLGDTDTQYF
CDR3 DNA: TGTGCCAGCAGCTTTCTGGGGGACACAGATACGCAGTATTTT

V gene: TRBV7-9
J gene: TRBJ2-2
clone size: .
D gene: TRBD1
CDR3 protein: CASSENRGTGELFF
CDR3 DNA: TGTGCCAGCAGCGAAAACAGGGGCACCGGGGAGCTGTTTTTT

V gene: TRBV27
J gene: TRBJ2-5
clone size: .
D gene: .
CDR3 protein: CASSRPYSLETQYF
CDR3 DNA: TGTGCCAGCAGTCGTCCATATTCCCTAGAGACCCAGTACTTC

V gene: TRBV29-1
J gene: TRBJ2-7
clone size: .
D gene: .
CDR3 protein: CSATRDYEQYF
CDR3 DNA: TGCAGCGCAACACGGGACTACGAGCAGTACTTC

V gene: TRBV30
J gene: TRBJ1-5
clone size: .
D gene: .
CDR3 protein: CAWSVEGYSNQPQHF
CDR3 DNA: TGTGCCTGGAGTGTCGAGGGATATAGCAATCAGCCCCAGCATTTT

V gene: TRBV2
J gene: TRBJ1-2
clone size: .
D gene: TRBD1
CDR3 protein: CASSPGQGANGYTF
CDR3 DNA: TGTGCCAGCAGCCCGGGACAGGGGGCTAATGGCTACACCTTC

V gene: TRBV30
J gene: TRBJ1-1
clone size: .
D gene: .
CDR3 protein: CAWSASGFTMNTEAFF
CDR3 DNA: TGTGCCTGGAGTGCCTCCGGGTTCACGATGAACACTGAAGCTTTCTTT

V gene: TRBV7-9
J gene: TRBJ2-1
clone size: .
D gene: .
CDR3 protein: CASSWGGGRDEQFF
CDR3 DNA: TGTGCCAGCAGCTGGGGCGGGGGCCGCGATGAGCAGTTCTTC

V gene: TRBV12-5
J gene: TRBJ1-3
clone size: .
D gene: .
CDR3 protein: CASGSRDLSGNTIYF
CDR3 DNA: TGTGCTAGTGGTTCCCGGGACCTCTCTGGAAACACCATATATTTT

V gene: TRBV29-1
J gene: TRBJ2-7
clone size: .
D gene: .
CDR3 protein: CSFNSGEKDYEQYF
CDR3 DNA: TGCAGCTTTAACTCTGGGGAAAAGGACTACGAGCAGTACTTC

V gene: TRBV18
J gene: TRBJ2-7
clone size: few
D gene: .
CDR3 protein: CASSPGRGAYEQYF
CDR3 DNA: TGTGCCAGCTCACCCGGCAGGGGGGCCTACGAGCAGTACTTC